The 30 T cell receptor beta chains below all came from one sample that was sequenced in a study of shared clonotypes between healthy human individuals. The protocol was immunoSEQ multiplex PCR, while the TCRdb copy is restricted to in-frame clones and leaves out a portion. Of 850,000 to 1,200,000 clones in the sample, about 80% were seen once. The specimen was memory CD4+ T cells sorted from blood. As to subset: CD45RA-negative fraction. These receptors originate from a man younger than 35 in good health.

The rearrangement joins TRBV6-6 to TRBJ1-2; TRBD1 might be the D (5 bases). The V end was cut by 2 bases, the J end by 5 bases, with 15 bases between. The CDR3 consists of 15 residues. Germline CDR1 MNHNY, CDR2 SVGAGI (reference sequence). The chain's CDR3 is CASSYGLGVYYGYTF. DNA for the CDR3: TGTGCCAGCAGTTACGGCTTAGGGGTTTATTATGGCTACACCTTC.

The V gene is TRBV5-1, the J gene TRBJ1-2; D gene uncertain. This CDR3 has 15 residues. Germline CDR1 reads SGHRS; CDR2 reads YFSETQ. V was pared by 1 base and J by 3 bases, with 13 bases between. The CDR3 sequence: CASSLYLGLDYGYTF. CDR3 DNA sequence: TGCGCCAGCAGCTTGTATCTGGGTTTGGACTATGGCTACACCTTC.

The CDR3 DNA reads TGTGCCAGTAAAACGAGGTCAGATTATAGCAATCAGCCCCAGCATTTT. The encoded protein is CASKTRSDYSNQPQHF. The J gene is TRBJ1-5, the V gene TRBV19; D is uncertain. Germline loops: CDR1 LNHDA, CDR2 SQIVND (reference sequence). The CDR3 has 16 amino acids. V gave up 7 bases and J gave up 0 bases, with 16 bases separating them.

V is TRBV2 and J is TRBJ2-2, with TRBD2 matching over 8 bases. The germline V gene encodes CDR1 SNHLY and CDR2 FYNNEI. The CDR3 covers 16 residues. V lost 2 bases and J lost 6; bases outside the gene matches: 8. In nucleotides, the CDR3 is TGTGCCAGCAGTGAACGGGGGGGTAGAACCGCCGGGGAGCTGTTTTTT. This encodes CASSERGGRTAGELFF.

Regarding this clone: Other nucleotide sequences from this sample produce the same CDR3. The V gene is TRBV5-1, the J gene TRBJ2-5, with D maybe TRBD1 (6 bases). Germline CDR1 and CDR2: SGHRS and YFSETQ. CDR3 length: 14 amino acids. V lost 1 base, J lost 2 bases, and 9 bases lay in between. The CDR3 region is CASSLTGQQETQYF. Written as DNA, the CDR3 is TGCGCCAGCAGCTTGACAGGGCAGCAAGAGACCCAGTACTTC.

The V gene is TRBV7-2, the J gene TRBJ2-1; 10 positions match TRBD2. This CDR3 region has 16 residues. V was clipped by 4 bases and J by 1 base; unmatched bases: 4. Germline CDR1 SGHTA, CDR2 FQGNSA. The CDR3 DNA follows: TGTGCCAGCAGCTCGAGACTAGCGGGTTCCTACAATGAGCAGTTCTTC. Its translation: CASSSRLAGSYNEQFF. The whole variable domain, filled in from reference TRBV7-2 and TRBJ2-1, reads GAGVSQSPSNKVTEKGKDVELRCDPISGHTALYWYRQSLGQGLEFLIYFQGNSAPDKSGLPSDRFSAERTGGSVSTLTIQRTQQEDSAVYLCASSSRLAGSYNEQFFGPGTRLTVL.

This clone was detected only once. CDR3 nucleotide sequence: TGTGCTAGTGTAGAAATAGGCGGCAACTACAATGAGCAGTTCTTC. Translation gives CASVEIGGNYNEQFF. The chain joins TRBV12-5 to TRBJ2-1; D gene ambiguous. The germline CDR1 and CDR2 sequences are LGHNT and FRNRAP. The V end lost 7 bases, the J end lost 3 bases, and 16 bases lay between the germline ends. This CDR3 contains 15 residues.

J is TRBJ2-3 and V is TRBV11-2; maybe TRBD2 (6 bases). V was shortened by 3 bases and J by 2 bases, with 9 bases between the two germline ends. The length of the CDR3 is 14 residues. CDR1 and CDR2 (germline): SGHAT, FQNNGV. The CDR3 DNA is TGTGCCAGCAGCTTGGGGACTGCCACAGATACGCAGTATTTT. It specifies CASSLGTATDTQYF. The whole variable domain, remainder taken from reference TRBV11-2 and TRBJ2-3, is EAGVAQSPRYKIIEKRQSVAFWCNPISGHATLYWYQQILGQGPKLLIQFQNNGVVDDSQLPKDRFSAERLKGVDSTLKIQPAKLEDSAVYLCASSLGTATDTQYFGPGTRLTVL.

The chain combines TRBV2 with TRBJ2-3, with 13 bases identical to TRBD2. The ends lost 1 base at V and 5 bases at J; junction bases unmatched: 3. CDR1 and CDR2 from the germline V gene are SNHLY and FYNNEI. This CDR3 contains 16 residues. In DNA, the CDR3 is TGTGCCAGCAGTGAAGGGACTAGCGGGAGAAGAGATACGCAGTATTTT. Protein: CASSEGTSGRRDTQYF.

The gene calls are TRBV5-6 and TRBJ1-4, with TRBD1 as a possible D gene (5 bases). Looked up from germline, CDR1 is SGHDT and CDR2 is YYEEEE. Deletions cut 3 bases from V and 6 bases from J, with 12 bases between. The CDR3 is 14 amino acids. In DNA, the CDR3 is TGTGCCAGCAGCTGGGGACGGATTGATGAAAAACTGTTTTTT. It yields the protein CASSWGRIDEKLFF.

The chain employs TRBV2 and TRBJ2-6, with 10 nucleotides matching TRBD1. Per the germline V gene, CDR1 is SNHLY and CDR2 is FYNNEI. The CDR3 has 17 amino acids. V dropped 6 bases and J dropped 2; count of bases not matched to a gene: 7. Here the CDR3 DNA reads TGTGCCAGCAGCGACAGGGGGCTGGTAACTGGGGCCAACGTCCTGACTTTC. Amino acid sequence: CASSDRGLVTGANVLTF. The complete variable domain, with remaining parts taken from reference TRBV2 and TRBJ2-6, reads EPEVTQTPSHQVTQMGQEVILRCVPISNHLYFYWYRQILGQKVEFLVSFYNNEISEKSEIFDDQFSVERPDGSNFTLKIRSTKLEDSAMYFCASSDRGLVTGANVLTFGAGSRLTVL.

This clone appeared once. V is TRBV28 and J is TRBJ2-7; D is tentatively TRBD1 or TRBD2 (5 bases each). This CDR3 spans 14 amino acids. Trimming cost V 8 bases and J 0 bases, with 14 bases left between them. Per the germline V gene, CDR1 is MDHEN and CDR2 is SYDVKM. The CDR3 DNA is TGTGCCAGCGGGACCCCCACTTACTCCTACGAGCAGTACTTC. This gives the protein CASGTPTYSYEQYF.

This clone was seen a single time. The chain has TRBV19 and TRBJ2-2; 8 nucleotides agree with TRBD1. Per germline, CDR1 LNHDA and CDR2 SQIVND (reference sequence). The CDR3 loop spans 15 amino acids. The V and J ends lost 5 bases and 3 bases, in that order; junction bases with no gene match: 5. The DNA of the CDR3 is TGTGCCAGTAGTTCCAGGGGGCGCGACACCGGGGAGCTGTTTTTT. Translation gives CASSSRGRDTGELFF.

The CDR3 DNA is TGTGCCAGCAGCGTAGAGTCTAGCTCAGATACGCAGTATTTT. Residues: CASSVESSSDTQYF. The chain couples TRBV9 to TRBJ2-3; weak D call: TRBD2 (5 bases). In germline, CDR1 is SGDLS, CDR2 YYNGEE. This CDR3 is 14 amino acids long. V was trimmed by 0 bases and J by 4 bases, leaving 9 bases between them.

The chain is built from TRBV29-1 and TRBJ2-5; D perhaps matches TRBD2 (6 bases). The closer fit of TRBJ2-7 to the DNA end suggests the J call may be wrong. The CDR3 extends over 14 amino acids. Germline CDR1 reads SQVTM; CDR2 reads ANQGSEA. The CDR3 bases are TGCAGCGTTGCCGGGAGAAACACCTATTACGAGCAGTACTTC. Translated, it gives CSVAGRNTYYEQYF.

The CDR3 DNA reads as TGTGCCAGCAGCTTATCTGGGGCCGGGGAGCTGTTTTTT. The encoded protein is CASSLSGAGELFF. This chain links TRBV7-9 with TRBJ2-2; unclear D gene. This CDR3 has 13 residues. V was shortened by 2 bases and J by 6 bases, with 7 bases between the two germline ends. Germline CDR1 SEHNR, CDR2 FQNEAQ (reference sequence).

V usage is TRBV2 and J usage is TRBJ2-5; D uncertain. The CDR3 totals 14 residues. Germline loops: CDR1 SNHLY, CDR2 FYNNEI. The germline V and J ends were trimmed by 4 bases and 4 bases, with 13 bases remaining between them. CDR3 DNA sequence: TGTGCCAGCAGTGTAATGGGTTACCGAGAGACCCAGTACTTC. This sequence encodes CASSVMGYRETQYF.

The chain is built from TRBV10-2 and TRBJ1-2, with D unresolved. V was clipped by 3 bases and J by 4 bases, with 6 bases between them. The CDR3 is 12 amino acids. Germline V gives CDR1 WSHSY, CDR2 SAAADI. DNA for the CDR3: TGCGCCAGCAGTGATGGCAGCTATGGCTACACCTTC. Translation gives CASSDGSYGYTF.

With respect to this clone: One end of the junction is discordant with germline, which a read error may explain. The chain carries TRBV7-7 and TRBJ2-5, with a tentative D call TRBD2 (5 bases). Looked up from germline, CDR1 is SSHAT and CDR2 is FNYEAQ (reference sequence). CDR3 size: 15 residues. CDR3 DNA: TGTGCTAGCAGCCCCGGTGGGTCGGGACAAGAGACCCAGTACTTC. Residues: CASSPGGSGQETQYF.

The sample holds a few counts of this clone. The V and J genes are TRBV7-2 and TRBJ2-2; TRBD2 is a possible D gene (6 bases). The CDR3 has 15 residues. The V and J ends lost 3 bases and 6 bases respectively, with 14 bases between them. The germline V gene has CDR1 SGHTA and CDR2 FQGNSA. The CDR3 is CASSLEARRAGELFF. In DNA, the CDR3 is TGTGCCAGCAGCTTGGAGGCTAGGAGGGCCGGGGAGCTGTTTTTT. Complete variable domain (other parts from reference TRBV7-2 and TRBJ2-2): GAGVSQSPSNKVTEKGKDVELRCDPISGHTALYWYRQSLGQGLEFLIYFQGNSAPDKSGLPSDRFSAERTGGSVSTLTIQRTQQEDSAVYLCASSLEARRAGELFFGEGSRLTVL.

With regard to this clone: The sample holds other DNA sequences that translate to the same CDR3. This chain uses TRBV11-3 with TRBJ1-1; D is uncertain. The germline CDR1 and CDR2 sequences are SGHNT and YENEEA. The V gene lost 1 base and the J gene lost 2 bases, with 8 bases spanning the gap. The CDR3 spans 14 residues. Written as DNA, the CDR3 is TGTGCCAGCAGCTTAGGCCCAGGCAACACTGAAGCTTTCTTT. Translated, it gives CASSLGPGNTEAFF.

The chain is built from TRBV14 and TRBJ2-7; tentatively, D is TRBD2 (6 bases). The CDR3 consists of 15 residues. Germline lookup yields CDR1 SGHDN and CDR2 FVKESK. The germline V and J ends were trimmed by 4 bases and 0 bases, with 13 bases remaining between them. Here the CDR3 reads CASSRAGGTSYEQYF. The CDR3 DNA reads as TGTGCCAGCAGCCGCGCTGGGGGGACCTCCTACGAGCAGTACTTC.

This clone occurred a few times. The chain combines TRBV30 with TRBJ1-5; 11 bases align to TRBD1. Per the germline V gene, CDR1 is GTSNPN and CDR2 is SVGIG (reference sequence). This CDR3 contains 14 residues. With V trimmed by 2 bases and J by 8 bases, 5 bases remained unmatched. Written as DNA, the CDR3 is TGTGCCTGGAGTCTCGGACAGGGGGCAAAGCCCCAGCATTTT. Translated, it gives CAWSLGQGAKPQHF. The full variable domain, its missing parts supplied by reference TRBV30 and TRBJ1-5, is SQTIHQWPATLVQPVGSPLSLECTVEGTSNPNLYWYRQAAGRGLQLLFYSVGIGQISSEVPQNLSASRPQDRQFILSSKKLLLSDSGFYLCAWSLGQGAKPQHFGDGTRLSIL.

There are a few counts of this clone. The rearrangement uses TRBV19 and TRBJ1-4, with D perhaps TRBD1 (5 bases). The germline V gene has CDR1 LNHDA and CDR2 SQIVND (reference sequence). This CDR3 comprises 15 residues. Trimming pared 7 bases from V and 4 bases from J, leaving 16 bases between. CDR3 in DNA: TGTGCCAGTACCGAAAGGGACCGGGGTAATGAAAAACTGTTTTTT. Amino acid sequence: CASTERDRGNEKLFF.

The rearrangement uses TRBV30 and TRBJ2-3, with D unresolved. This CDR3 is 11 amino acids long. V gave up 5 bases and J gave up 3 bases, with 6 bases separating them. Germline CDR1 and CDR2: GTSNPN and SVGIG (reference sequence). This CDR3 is CAWDETDTQYF. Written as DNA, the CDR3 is TGTGCCTGGGATGAAACAGATACGCAGTATTTT.

CDR3: CASSFTSGTNTGELFF. The CDR3 DNA reads TGTGCCAGCAGCTTTACTAGCGGAACGAACACCGGGGAGCTGTTTTTT. The V and J genes are TRBV7-9 and TRBJ2-2, with 8 bases that match TRBD2. This CDR3 has 16 residues. V was clipped by 3 bases and J by 0 bases; unmatched bases: 3. Germline V lookup: CDR1 SEHNR, CDR2 FQNEAQ (reference sequence).

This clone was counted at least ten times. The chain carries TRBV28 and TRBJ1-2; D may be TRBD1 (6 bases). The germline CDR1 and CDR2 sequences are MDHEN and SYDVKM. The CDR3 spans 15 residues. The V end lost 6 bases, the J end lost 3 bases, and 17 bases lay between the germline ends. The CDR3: CASRSGQWGYYGYTF. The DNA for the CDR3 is TGTGCCAGCAGATCGGGACAATGGGGGTACTATGGCTACACCTTC.

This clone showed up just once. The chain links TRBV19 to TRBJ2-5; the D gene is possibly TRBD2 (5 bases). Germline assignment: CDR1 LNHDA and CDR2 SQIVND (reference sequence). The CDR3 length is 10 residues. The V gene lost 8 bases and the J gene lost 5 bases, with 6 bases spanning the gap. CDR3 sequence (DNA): TGTGCCAGTTCGGGGGAGACCCAGTACTTC. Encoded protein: CASSGETQYF.

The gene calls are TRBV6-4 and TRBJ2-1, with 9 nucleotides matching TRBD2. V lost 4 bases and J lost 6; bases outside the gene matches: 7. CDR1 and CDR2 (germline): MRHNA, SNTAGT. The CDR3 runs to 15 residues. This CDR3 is CASSVFLAGSNEQFF. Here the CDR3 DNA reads TGTGCCAGCAGTGTCTTTCTAGCGGGGAGCAATGAGCAGTTCTTC.

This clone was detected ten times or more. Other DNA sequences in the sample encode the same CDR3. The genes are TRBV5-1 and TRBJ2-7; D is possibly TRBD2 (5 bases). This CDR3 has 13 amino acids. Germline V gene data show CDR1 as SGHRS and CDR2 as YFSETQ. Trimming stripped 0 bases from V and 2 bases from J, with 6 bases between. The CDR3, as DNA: TGCGCCAGCAGCTTGGGGACTCCCTACGAGCAGTACTTC. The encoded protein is CASSLGTPYEQYF.